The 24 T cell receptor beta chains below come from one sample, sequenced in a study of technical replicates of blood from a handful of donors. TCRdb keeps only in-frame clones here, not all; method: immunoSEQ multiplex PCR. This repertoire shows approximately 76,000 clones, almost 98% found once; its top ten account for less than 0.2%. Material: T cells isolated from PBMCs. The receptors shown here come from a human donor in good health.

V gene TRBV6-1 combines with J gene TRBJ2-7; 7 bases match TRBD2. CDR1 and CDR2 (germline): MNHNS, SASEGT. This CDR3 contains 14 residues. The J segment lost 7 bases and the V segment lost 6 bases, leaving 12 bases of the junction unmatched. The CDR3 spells CASSQNWEGREQYF. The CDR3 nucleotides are TGTGCCAGCAGCCAAAACTGGGAGGGGAGGGAGCAGTACTTC.

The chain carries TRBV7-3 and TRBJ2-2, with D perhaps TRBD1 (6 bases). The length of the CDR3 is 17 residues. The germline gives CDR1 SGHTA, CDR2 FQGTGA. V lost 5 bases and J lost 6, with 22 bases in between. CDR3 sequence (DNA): TGTGCCAGCAGCCCACCGGGACACGGGGTGCCCGCCGGGGAGCTGTTTTTT. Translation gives CASSPPGHGVPAGELFF.

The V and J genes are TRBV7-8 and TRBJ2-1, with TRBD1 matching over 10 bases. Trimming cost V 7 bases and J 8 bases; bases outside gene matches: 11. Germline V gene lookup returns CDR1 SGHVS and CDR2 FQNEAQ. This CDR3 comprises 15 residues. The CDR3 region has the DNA TGTGCCAGCATCCCCCCGGACAGGGGGTTCCATGAGCAGTTCTTC. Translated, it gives CASIPPDRGFHEQFF.

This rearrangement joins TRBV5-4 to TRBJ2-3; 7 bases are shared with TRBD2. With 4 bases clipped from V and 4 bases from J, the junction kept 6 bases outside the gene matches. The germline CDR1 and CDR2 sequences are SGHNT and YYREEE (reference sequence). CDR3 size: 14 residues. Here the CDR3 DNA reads TGTGCCAGCAGCACGCGGGAGTCCCCAGATACGCAGTATTTT. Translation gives CASSTRESPDTQYF.

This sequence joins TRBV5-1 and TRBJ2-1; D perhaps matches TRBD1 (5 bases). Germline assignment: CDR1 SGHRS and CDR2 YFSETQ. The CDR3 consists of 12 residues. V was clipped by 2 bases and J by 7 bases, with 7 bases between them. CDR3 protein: CASSFSGNEQFF. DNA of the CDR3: TGCGCCAGCAGCTTTTCAGGGAATGAGCAGTTCTTC.

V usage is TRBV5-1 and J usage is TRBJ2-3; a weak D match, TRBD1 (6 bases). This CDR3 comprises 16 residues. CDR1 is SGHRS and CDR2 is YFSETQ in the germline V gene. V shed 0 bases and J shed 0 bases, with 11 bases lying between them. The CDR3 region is CASSLAGRGSTDTQYF. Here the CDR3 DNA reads TGCGCCAGCAGCTTGGCCGGCAGGGGCAGCACAGATACGCAGTATTTT.

The CDR3, as DNA: TGTGCCAGCAGCTTGGCCTCCCGTGAACAGGGGGGCGAGCAGTACTTC. Translated, it gives CASSLASREQGGEQYF. The chain employs TRBV5-6 and TRBJ2-7; 8 bases are a match to TRBD1. J lost 6 bases, V lost 0 bases, and 11 bases had no gene match. CDR1 is SGHDT, CDR2 YYEEEE, per germline. The length of the CDR3 is 16 residues.

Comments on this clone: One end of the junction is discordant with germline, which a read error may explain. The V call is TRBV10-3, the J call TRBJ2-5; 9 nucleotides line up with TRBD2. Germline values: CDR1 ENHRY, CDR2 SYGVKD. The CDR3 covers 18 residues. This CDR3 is CATSQTSGGTHDTVGSNF. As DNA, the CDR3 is TGTGCCACCTCTCAGACTAGCGGAGGCACTCATGATACGGTAGGGTCCAACTTC.

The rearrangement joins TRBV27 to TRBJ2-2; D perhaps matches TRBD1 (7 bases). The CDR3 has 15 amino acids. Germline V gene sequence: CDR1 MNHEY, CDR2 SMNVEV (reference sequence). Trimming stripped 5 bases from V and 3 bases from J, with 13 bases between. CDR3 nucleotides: TGTGCCAGCAGTCCTCAGGGGGGTTACACCGGGGAGCTGTTTTTT. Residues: CASSPQGGYTGELFF.

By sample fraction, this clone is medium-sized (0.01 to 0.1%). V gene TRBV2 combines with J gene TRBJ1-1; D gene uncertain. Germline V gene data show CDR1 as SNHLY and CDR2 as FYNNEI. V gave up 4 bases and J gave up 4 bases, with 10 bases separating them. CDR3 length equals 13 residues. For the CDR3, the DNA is TGTGCCAGCAGTGGGGCCCCATCCACTGAAGCTTTCTTT. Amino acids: CASSGAPSTEAFF.

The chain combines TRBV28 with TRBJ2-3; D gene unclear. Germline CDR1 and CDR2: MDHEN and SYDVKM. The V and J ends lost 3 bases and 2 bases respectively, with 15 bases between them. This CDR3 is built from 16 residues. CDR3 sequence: CASSLTTGFFTDTQYF. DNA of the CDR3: TGTGCCAGCAGTTTGACAACTGGCTTTTTCACAGATACGCAGTATTTT.

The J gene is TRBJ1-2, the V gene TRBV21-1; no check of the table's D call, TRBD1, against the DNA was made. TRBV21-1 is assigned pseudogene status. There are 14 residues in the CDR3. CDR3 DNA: TGTGCCAGCAGCCGCGGAACAGGGGACTATGGCTACACCTTC. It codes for CASSRGTGDYGYTF.

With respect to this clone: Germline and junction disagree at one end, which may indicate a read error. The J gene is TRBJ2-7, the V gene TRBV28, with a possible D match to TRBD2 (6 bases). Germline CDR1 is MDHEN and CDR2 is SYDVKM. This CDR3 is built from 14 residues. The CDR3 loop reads CASSLIGRSSEQYF. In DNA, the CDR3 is TGTGCCAGCAGTTTGATAGGGAGGTCCTCCGAGCAGTACTTC.

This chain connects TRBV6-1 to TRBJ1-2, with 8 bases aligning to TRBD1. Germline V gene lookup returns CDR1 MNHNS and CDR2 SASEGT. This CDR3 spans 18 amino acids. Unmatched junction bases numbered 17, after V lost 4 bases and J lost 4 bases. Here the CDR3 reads CASSAEGQGAAATYGYTF. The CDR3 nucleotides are TGTGCCAGCAGTGCGGAAGGACAGGGAGCCGCCGCGACCTATGGCTACACCTTC.

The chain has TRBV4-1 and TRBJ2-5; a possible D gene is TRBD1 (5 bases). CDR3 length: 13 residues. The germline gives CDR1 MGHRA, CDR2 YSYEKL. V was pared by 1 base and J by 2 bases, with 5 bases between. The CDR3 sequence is CASSQGQQETQYF. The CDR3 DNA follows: TGCGCCAGCAGCCAAGGACAGCAAGAGACCCAGTACTTC.

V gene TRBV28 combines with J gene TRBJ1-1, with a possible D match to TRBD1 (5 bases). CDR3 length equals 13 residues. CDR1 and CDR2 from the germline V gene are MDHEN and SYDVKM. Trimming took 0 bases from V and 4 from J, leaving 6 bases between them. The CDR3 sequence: CASSLWGGTEAFF. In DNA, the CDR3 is TGTGCCAGCAGTTTATGGGGGGGCACTGAAGCTTTCTTT.

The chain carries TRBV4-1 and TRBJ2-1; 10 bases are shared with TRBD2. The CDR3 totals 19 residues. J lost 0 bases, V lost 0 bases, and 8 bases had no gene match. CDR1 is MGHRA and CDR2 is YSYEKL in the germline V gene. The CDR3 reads CASSQDSPLAGPSYNEQFF. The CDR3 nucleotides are TGCGCCAGCAGCCAAGACAGCCCACTAGCGGGGCCCTCCTACAATGAGCAGTTCTTC.

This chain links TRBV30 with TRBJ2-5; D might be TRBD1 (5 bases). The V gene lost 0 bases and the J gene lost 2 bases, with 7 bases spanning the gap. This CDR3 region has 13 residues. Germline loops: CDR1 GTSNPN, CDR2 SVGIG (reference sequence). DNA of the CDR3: TGTGCCTGGAGTGTACAGGCTCAAGAGACCCAGTACTTC. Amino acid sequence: CAWSVQAQETQYF.

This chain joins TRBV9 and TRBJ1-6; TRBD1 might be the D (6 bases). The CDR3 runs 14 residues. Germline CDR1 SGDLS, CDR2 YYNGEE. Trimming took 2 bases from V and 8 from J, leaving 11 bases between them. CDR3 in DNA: TGTGCCAGCAGCGTTCGGACAGCGGATTCACCCCTCCACTTT. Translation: CASSVRTADSPLHF.

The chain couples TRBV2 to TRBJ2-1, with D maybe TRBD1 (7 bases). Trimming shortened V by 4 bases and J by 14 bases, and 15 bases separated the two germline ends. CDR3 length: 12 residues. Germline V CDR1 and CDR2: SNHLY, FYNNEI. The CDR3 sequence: CASSGEDRREFF. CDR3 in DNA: TGTGCCAGCAGTGGCGAGGACAGGAGGGAGTTCTTC.

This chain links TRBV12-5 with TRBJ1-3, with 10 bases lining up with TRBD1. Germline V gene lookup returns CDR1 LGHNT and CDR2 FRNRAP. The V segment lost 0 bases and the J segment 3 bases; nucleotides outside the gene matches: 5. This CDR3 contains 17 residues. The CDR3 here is CASGLVRTGGVGNTIYF. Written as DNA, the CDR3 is TGTGCTAGTGGTTTGGTACGGACAGGGGGAGTTGGAAACACCATATATTTT.

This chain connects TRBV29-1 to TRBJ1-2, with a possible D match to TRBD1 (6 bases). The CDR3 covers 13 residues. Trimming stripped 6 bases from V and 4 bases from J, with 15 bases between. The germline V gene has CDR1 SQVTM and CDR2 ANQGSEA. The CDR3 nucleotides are TGCAGCGTCCAACCGACAGGACCCTATGGCTACACCTTC. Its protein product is CSVQPTGPYGYTF.

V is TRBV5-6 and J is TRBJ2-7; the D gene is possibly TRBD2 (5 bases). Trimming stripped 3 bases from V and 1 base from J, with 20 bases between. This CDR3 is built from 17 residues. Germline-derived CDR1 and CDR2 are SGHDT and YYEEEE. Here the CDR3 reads CASSSNWPGYGSYEQYF. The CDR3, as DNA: TGTGCCAGCAGCTCGAATTGGCCGGGATACGGATCCTACGAGCAGTACTTC.

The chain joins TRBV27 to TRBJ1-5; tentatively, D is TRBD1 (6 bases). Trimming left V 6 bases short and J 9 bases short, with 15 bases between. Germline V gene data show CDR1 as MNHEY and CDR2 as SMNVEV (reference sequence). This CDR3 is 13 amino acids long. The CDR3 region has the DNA TGTGCCAGCAGAAGCAGCAGGGGCGGGCCCCAGCATTTT. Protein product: CASRSSRGGPQHF.